The clone carrying this T cell receptor beta chain has just a few counts. Its antigen remains unknown. This record belongs to a study of blood T cells in healthy people across ages. For the second PCR, which ran for about 7 to 11 cycles, a sample-barcoded 5' primer and a J-beta primer mix were used. TCRdb re-analysed the 5' RACE reads in MiXCR, keeping a single row per CDR3 protein. The data contain approximately 960,000 distinct CDR3 sequences, roughly 28% of them singletons. The study, taken as a whole, reports: PBMC samples, being unsorted, prevented any conclusive comparison of naive and antigen-experienced cells.

Germline-derived CDR1 and CDR2 are SGHRS and YFSETQ. After removal of 4 bases from V and 6 bases from J, the junction contained 7 bases not matched to a gene. CDR3 length equals 14 residues. These data are also associated with another study on T cells of mothers and their children. Turning to that study: Sample barcodes and 2-4 random nucleotides came from the second PCR's M1S primer.

The V gene is TRBV5-1, the J gene TRBJ1-2, with 9 bases identical to TRBD1. The sequenced sample consisted of blood. The sequence came from a middle-aged woman in good health. The CDR3 DNA reads TGCGCCAGCAGCATACTGGACAGGGGAGATGGCTACACCTTC. Its protein product is CASSILDRGDGYTF.